These T cell receptor beta chains were read from a single sample in a study of blood T cell repertoires in COVID-19. Sequencing used immunoSEQ multiplex PCR; TCRdb keeps in-frame clones, though not all of them. The data hold 90,000 to 95,000 clones, with 70% to 90% observed a single time. Input material: peripheral blood. All receptors come from an elderly woman with active COVID-19. The CDR3 runs from the conserved cysteine through the conserved F or W. D genes are given only for firm matches. Rows give clone size only sometimes, using once, few, many, or a class for an expanded clone.

CDR3 DNA: TGTGCCAGTAGTCCCGGACTAGGTTCCTACGAGCAGTACTTC
CDR3 protein: CASSPGLGSYEQYF
D gene: TRBD2
V gene: TRBV19
clone size: NA
J gene: TRBJ2-7

CDR3 DNA: TGTGCCAGTAGATTTACTGGCAATCAGCCCCAGCATTTT
CDR3 protein: CASRFTGNQPQHF
D gene: NA
V gene: TRBV19
clone size: NA
J gene: TRBJ1-5

CDR3 DNA: TGTGCCAGCTCCACTAGCGCTAGCTCCTACAATGAGCAGTTCTTC
CDR3 protein: CASSTSASSYNEQFF
D gene: TRBD2
V gene: TRBV9
clone size: NA
J gene: TRBJ2-1

CDR3 DNA: TGTGCCAGCAGTTATGGGAGGGCTAATGAAAAACTGTTTTTT
CDR3 protein: CASSYGRANEKLFF
D gene: NA
V gene: TRBV27
clone size: NA
J gene: TRBJ1-4

CDR3 DNA: TGTGCCAGCAGCAGGAAACGGGACAAAGAGACCCAGTACTTC
CDR3 protein: CASSRKRDKETQYF
D gene: NA
V gene: TRBV3-1/TRBV3-2
clone size: NA
J gene: TRBJ2-5

CDR3 DNA: TGTGCCAGCTCATCACAGGGGGCCATGAACGAGCAGTACTTC
CDR3 protein: CASSSQGAMNEQYF
D gene: TRBD1
V gene: TRBV18
clone size: NA
J gene: TRBJ2-7

CDR3 DNA: TGTGCCAGTAGTACTCCCAGCGGGAGGAACACCGGGGAGCTGTTTTTT
CDR3 protein: CASSTPSGRNTGELFF
D gene: TRBD2
V gene: TRBV19
clone size: NA
J gene: TRBJ2-2

CDR3 DNA: TGTGCCAGCAGGGCAAGTAACACAGATACGCAGTATTTT
CDR3 protein: CASRASNTDTQYF
D gene: NA
V gene: TRBV3-1/TRBV3-2
clone size: NA
J gene: TRBJ2-3

CDR3 DNA: TGTGCCAGCAGTGAACCCGGGTTTGAAACTGAAGCTTTCTTT
CDR3 protein: CASSEPGFETEAFF
D gene: NA
V gene: TRBV6-1
clone size: NA
J gene: TRBJ1-1

CDR3 DNA: TGTGCCAGCAGTGGGACTAGCGGGATGTGGTACGAGCAGTACTTC
CDR3 protein: CASSGTSGMWYEQYF
D gene: TRBD2
V gene: TRBV2
clone size: NA
J gene: TRBJ2-7

CDR3 DNA: TGTGCCAGCAGTGGCCTAGCGGGAGCACAAGAGACCCAGTACTTC
CDR3 protein: CASSGLAGAQETQYF
D gene: TRBD2
V gene: TRBV2
clone size: NA
J gene: TRBJ2-5

CDR3 DNA: TGTGCCAGCAGTTTCCTAACGAACACCGGGGAGCTGTTTTTT
CDR3 protein: CASSFLTNTGELFF
D gene: NA
V gene: TRBV28
clone size: NA
J gene: TRBJ2-2

CDR3 DNA: TGTGCCATCAACGACCGGGACAGGGAGCCCCAGCATTTT
CDR3 protein: CAINDRDREPQHF
D gene: TRBD1
V gene: TRBV10-3
clone size: NA
J gene: TRBJ1-5

CDR3 DNA: TGTGCCAGTAGTATTCCTGTCACAGATACGCAGTATTTT
CDR3 protein: CASSIPVTDTQYF
D gene: NA
V gene: TRBV19
clone size: NA
J gene: TRBJ2-3

CDR3 DNA: TGCAGCGTTGAAGGAGGGAGGTTCGGTGACTATGGCTACACCTTC
CDR3 protein: CSVEGGRFGDYGYTF
D gene: NA
V gene: TRBV29-1
clone size: NA
J gene: TRBJ1-2

CDR3 DNA: TGTGCCAGCAGCTGGGGGGGACTAGCGGATTCCTACAATGAGCAGTTCTTC
CDR3 protein: CASSWGGLADSYNEQFF
D gene: TRBD2
V gene: TRBV7-8
clone size: NA
J gene: TRBJ2-1

CDR3 DNA: TGTGCCATCAGGGAACAGGGGGATGAGCAGTACTTC
CDR3 protein: CAIREQGDEQYF
D gene: TRBD1
V gene: TRBV10-3
clone size: NA
J gene: TRBJ2-7

CDR3 DNA: TGCGCCAGCAGCCATGCCAGGGTAGATCTAAACACCGGGGAGCTGTTTTTT
CDR3 protein: CASSHARVDLNTGELFF
D gene: NA
V gene: TRBV4-3
clone size: NA
J gene: TRBJ2-2

CDR3 DNA: TGTGCCAGCAGCGGGGGACTGGCCCTGCATGAGCAGTTCTTC
CDR3 protein: CASSGGLALHEQFF
D gene: NA
V gene: TRBV9
clone size: NA
J gene: TRBJ2-1

CDR3 DNA: TGTGCCAGCGCCCGAGTAGGAGCGGGAGAGCGTGGGACCCAGTACTTC
CDR3 protein: CASARVGAGERGTQYF
D gene: TRBD2
V gene: TRBV7-2
clone size: NA
J gene: TRBJ2-5

CDR3 DNA: TGTGCCAGCAGCTCCTCATCTAGACAGGGGGCATCTGAAGCTTTCTTT
CDR3 protein: CASSSSSRQGASEAFF
D gene: TRBD1
V gene: TRBV11-2
clone size: NA
J gene: TRBJ1-1

CDR3 DNA: TGTGCCAGCAGTCGACGACTAGCGGCACAAGAGACCCAGTACTTC
CDR3 protein: CASSRRLAAQETQYF
D gene: TRBD2
V gene: TRBV7-9
clone size: NA
J gene: TRBJ2-5

CDR3 DNA: TGTGCCAGCAGTTTATTGGGGCAGGAAGAAAATTCACCCCTCCACTTT
CDR3 protein: CASSLLGQEENSPLHF
D gene: NA
V gene: TRBV28
clone size: NA
J gene: TRBJ1-6

CDR3 DNA: TGTGCCTGGCAGGGGACAGGGGCTTTCGAGCAGTACTTC
CDR3 protein: CAWQGTGAFEQYF
D gene: TRBD1
V gene: TRBV30
clone size: NA
J gene: TRBJ2-7

CDR3 DNA: TGTGCCAGCAGTTTTCCGGGAACGATCGGGGATGAGCAGTTCTTC
CDR3 protein: CASSFPGTIGDEQFF
D gene: NA
V gene: TRBV28
clone size: once
J gene: TRBJ2-1

CDR3 DNA: TGTGCCATCAGTGATGGGGCAGGGGGCCCAGATACGCAGTATTTT
CDR3 protein: CAISDGAGGPDTQYF
D gene: TRBD1
V gene: TRBV10-3
clone size: NA
J gene: TRBJ2-3

CDR3 DNA: TGCAGTGCTAGAGCCAGGGACGAGCAGTACTTC
CDR3 protein: CSARARDEQYF
D gene: NA
V gene: TRBV20-1
clone size: NA
J gene: TRBJ2-7

CDR3 DNA: TGTGCCAGCAGTCTACAGGGAACTCAGCCCCAGCATTTT
CDR3 protein: CASSLQGTQPQHF
D gene: NA
V gene: TRBV6-5
clone size: NA
J gene: TRBJ1-5

CDR3 DNA: TGCAGTGCTAGTCTGACAGGGGGACTCTACGAGCAGTACTTC
CDR3 protein: CSASLTGGLYEQYF
D gene: TRBD1
V gene: TRBV20-1
clone size: NA
J gene: TRBJ2-7

CDR3 DNA: TGTGCCACATCAGACAGGGCTGGTGAAAAACTGTTTTTT
CDR3 protein: CATSDRAGEKLFF
D gene: TRBD1
V gene: TRBV6-5
clone size: NA
J gene: TRBJ1-4

CDR3 DNA: TGTGCCAGCAGCCCTTCCGGGGGACCAAACACCGGGGAGCTGTTTTTT
CDR3 protein: CASSPSGGPNTGELFF
D gene: NA
V gene: TRBV7-6
clone size: NA
J gene: TRBJ2-2

CDR3 DNA: TGTGCCACCAGCAGAAATAGGGGAATCCGCTATGGCTACACCTTC
CDR3 protein: CATSRNRGIRYGYTF
D gene: NA
V gene: TRBV15
clone size: NA
J gene: TRBJ1-2

CDR3 DNA: TGTGCCAGTGCAGCGGGATCCTACGAGCAGTACTTC
CDR3 protein: CASAAGSYEQYF
D gene: TRBD2
V gene: TRBV6-5
clone size: NA
J gene: TRBJ2-7

CDR3 DNA: TGTGCCAGCAGTAAAACTAGCGCCTCCTACAATGAGCAGTTCTTC
CDR3 protein: CASSKTSASYNEQFF
D gene: TRBD2
V gene: TRBV6-7
clone size: once
J gene: TRBJ2-1

CDR3 DNA: TGTGCCACCGCGCTCCTCCGGGGACAGGGGTTCCACAATGAGCAGTTCTTC
CDR3 protein: CATALLRGQGFHNEQFF
D gene: TRBD1
V gene: TRBV19
clone size: once
J gene: TRBJ2-1

CDR3 DNA: TGTGCCAGGAGCCTTAAGCGGGGCACAGATACGCAGTATTTT
CDR3 protein: CARSLKRGTDTQYF
D gene: NA
V gene: TRBV27
clone size: once
J gene: TRBJ2-3

CDR3 DNA: TGTGCCAGTACCAAATTCAGGGACTACCAAAATGAAGCTTTCTTT
CDR3 protein: CASTKFRDYQNEAFF
D gene: NA
V gene: TRBV19
clone size: NA
J gene: TRBJ1-1

CDR3 DNA: TGCAGTGCTAGTGTACGGCAAGAGACCCAGTACTTC
CDR3 protein: CSASVRQETQYF
D gene: NA
V gene: TRBV20-1
clone size: few
J gene: TRBJ2-5

CDR3 DNA: TGTGCCAGCAGCTTAGCCACGGGACTAGCGGCCGGGGAGCTGTTTTTT
CDR3 protein: CASSLATGLAAGELFF
D gene: TRBD2
V gene: TRBV7-2
clone size: NA
J gene: TRBJ2-2

CDR3 DNA: TGCGCCAGCAGCCAAGGATCGGCCCCGGTTACAGGGGGGAGGTATGGCTACACCTTC
CDR3 protein: CASSQGSAPVTGGRYGYTF
D gene: TRBD1
V gene: TRBV4-3
clone size: NA
J gene: TRBJ1-2

CDR3 DNA: TGTGCCAGCAGCGCCGGGGGTGGGGCGGGCGATACGCAGTATTTT
CDR3 protein: CASSAGGGAGDTQYF
D gene: NA
V gene: TRBV11-3
clone size: once
J gene: TRBJ2-3

CDR3 DNA: TGTGCCAGCAGTTTACTAGACGGAAGCAATCAGCCCCAGCATTTT
CDR3 protein: CASSLLDGSNQPQHF
D gene: NA
V gene: TRBV28
clone size: NA
J gene: TRBJ1-5

CDR3 DNA: TGTGCCAGCAGCGACCCGGGAACTCAAGCTAACTATGGCTACACCTTC
CDR3 protein: CASSDPGTQANYGYTF
D gene: NA
V gene: TRBV5-4
clone size: NA
J gene: TRBJ1-2

CDR3 DNA: TGTGCCAGCAGCTTAGGACAGCCCAATCAGCCCCAGCATTTT
CDR3 protein: CASSLGQPNQPQHF
D gene: NA
V gene: TRBV7-9
clone size: NA
J gene: TRBJ1-5

CDR3 DNA: TGTGCCAGCTCAACGGGAGATGAGCAGTTCTTC
CDR3 protein: CASSTGDEQFF
D gene: NA
V gene: TRBV18
clone size: NA
J gene: TRBJ2-1

CDR3 DNA: TGTGCCAGTAGTTTAAGACCTCAGGGCGGGGAGCTGTTTTTT
CDR3 protein: CASSLRPQGGELFF
D gene: NA
V gene: TRBV19
clone size: NA
J gene: TRBJ2-2

CDR3 DNA: TGTGCCAGCAGCTGGGACTGGAGCTCCTACAATGAGCAGTTCTTC
CDR3 protein: CASSWDWSSYNEQFF
D gene: NA
V gene: TRBV5-5
clone size: NA
J gene: TRBJ2-1

CDR3 DNA: TGTGCCAGCAGCAAAGGGGGGGTTAGTCGAGCTTTCTTT
CDR3 protein: CASSKGGVSRAFF
D gene: NA
V gene: TRBV7-2
clone size: NA
J gene: TRBJ1-1

CDR3 DNA: TGTGCCAGCAGTTTGGGCATACGGCAGGGCGTCTGGGCCAACGTCCTGACTTTC
CDR3 protein: CASSLGIRQGVWANVLTF
D gene: NA
V gene: TRBV27
clone size: NA
J gene: TRBJ2-6

CDR3 DNA: TGTGCCACCAGTGCTAGACTAGCGGGAGGGCGAAATGAGCAGTTCTTC
CDR3 protein: CATSARLAGGRNEQFF
D gene: TRBD2
V gene: TRBV24-1
clone size: NA
J gene: TRBJ2-1

CDR3 DNA: TGTGCCAGCAGCTTGGGGGGAGGCGGGAGGGCCCAAGAGACCCAGTACTTC
CDR3 protein: CASSLGGGGRAQETQYF
D gene: TRBD2
V gene: TRBV5-4
clone size: NA
J gene: TRBJ2-5

CDR3 DNA: TGCGCCAGCAGCCAGGCCTTAGCGGGAGAGTACGGAGATACGCAGTATTTT
CDR3 protein: CASSQALAGEYGDTQYF
D gene: TRBD2
V gene: TRBV4-3
clone size: NA
J gene: TRBJ2-3

CDR3 DNA: TGTGCCAGCAGCGAATTGACAGGGAGCACTGAAGCTTTCTTT
CDR3 protein: CASSELTGSTEAFF
D gene: TRBD1
V gene: TRBV9
clone size: few
J gene: TRBJ1-1